This TCR beta chain emerged from a study of cytomegalovirus exposure and HLA in healthy donors. Background on the study: In an early release, HLA-typed donors contributed tens of millions of unique TCR sequences. Study conclusions and caveats: Later analysis showed most CMV-associated TCR beta chains appearing HLA-restricted. In a later analysis, a missense DCLRE1C variant was linked to TCR beta V- and J-gene trimming.

Remarks on this clone: What it binds is not known.

PCR primers comprised 60 Vbeta and 13 Jbeta primers. The assay was immunoSEQ multiplex PCR, and TCRdb's table has in-frame clones only and misses some. The listing records roughly 72,000 clones. Trimming removed 0 bases at V and 3 bases at J, with 21 bases between. This CDR3 contains 19 residues. Germline-derived CDR1 and CDR2 are SGDLS and YYNGEE. The source of this sequence is a man between 18 and 29 years old in good health and CMV-seropositive. This chain joins TRBV9 and TRBJ2-2, with a possible D match to TRBD1 (6 bases). The sample taken for sequencing was PBMCs. Here the CDR3 reads CASSVVKGVGTADTGELFF. CDR3 bases: TGTGCCAGCAGCGTAGTGAAGGGGGTTGGAACAGCCGACACCGGGGAGCTGTTTTTT.